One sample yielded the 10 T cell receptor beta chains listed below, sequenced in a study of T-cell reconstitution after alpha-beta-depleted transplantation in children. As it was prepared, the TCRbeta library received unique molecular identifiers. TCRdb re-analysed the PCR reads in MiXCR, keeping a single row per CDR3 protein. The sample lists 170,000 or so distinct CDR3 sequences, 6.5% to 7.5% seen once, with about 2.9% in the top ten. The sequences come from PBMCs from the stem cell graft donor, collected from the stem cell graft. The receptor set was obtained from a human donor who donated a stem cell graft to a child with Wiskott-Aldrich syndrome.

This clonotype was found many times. In nucleotides, the CDR3 is TGTGCCAGCAGCTCATCGGAGAACCAAGAGACCCAGTACTTC. Translating gives CASSSSENQETQYF. The chain carries TRBV7-8 and TRBJ2-5; D is uncertain. Germline values: CDR1 SGHVS, CDR2 FQNEAQ. This CDR3 contains 14 residues. V was shortened by 4 bases and J by 0 bases, with 9 bases between the two germline ends.

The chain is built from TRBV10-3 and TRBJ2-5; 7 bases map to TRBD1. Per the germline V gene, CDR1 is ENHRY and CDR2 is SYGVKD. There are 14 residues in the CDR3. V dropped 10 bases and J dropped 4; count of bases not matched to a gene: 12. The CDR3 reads CATKDRQEGETQYF. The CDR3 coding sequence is TGTGCCACCAAGGACAGGCAGGAAGGAGAGACCCAGTACTTC.

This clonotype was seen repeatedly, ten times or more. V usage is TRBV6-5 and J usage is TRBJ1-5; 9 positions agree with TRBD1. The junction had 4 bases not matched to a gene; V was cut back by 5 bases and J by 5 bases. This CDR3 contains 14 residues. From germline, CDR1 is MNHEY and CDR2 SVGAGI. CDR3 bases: TGTGCCAGCAGTCCGGGGACAGGGTATCAGCCCCAGCATTTT. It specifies CASSPGTGYQPQHF.

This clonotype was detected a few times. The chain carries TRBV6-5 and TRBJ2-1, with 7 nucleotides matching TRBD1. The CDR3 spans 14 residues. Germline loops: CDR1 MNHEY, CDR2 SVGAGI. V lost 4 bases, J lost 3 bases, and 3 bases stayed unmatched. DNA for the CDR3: TGTGCCAGCAGTTCAGGGGGTGGCTACAATGAGCAGTTCTTC. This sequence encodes CASSSGGGYNEQFF.

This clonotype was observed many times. The chain's CDR3 is CASSLEGGKNTGELFF. The CDR3 bases are TGCGCCAGCAGCTTGGAAGGGGGGAAAAACACCGGGGAGCTGTTTTTT. The chain links TRBV5-1 to TRBJ2-2, with D perhaps given as TRBD1 or TRBD2 (6 bases each). CDR1 and CDR2 from the germline V gene are SGHRS and YFSETQ. The length of the CDR3 is 16 residues. V was cut by 0 bases and J by 2 bases, with 11 bases left in between.

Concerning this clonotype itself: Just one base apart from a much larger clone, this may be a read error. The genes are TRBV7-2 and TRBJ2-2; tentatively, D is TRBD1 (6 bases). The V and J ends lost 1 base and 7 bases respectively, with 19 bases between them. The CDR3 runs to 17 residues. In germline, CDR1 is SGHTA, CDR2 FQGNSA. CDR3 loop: CASSLGGQGFLSGELFF. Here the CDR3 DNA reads TGTGCCAGCAGCTTAGGGGGACAAGGTTTCCTCAGCGGGGAGCTGTTTTTT.

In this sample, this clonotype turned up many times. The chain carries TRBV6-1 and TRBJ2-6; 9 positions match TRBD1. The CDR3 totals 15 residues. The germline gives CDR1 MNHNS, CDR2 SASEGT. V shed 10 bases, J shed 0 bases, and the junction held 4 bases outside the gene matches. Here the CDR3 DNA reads TGTGCCACCGAGGACAGGGGCTCTGGGGCCAACGTCCTGACTTTC. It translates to CATEDRGSGANVLTF.

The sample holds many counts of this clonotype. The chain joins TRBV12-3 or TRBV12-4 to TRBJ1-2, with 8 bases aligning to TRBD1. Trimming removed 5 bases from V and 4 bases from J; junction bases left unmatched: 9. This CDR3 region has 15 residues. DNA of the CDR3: TGTGCCAGCAGTCAAACGGACAGGGCGGTCTATGGCTACACCTTC. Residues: CASSQTDRAVYGYTF.

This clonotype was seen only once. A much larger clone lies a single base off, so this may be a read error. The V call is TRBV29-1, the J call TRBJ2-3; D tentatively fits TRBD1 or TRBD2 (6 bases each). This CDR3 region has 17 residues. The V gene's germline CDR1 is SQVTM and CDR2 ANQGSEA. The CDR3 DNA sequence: TGCAGCGTTATCAGGGGAGGTAGTGGCCGAGGCACAGTTACGCAGTATTTT. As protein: CSVIRGGSGRGTVTQYF.

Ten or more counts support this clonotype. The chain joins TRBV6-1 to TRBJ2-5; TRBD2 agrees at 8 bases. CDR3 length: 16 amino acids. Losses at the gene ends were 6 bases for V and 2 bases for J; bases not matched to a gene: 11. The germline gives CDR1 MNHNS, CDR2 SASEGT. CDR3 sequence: CASSPRLAQSQETQYF. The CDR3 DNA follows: TGTGCCAGCAGCCCACGACTAGCGCAAAGTCAAGAGACCCAGTACTTC.